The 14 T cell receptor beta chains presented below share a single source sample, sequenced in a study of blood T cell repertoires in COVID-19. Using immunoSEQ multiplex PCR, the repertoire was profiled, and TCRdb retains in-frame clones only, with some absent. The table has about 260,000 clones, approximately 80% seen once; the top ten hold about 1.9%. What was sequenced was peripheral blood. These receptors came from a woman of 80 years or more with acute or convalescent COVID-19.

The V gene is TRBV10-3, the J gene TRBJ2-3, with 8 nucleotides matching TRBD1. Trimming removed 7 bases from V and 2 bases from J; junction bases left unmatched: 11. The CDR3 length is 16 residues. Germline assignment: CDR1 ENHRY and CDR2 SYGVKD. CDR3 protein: CAITRTGNRLTDTQYF. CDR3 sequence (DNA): TGTGCCATCACCCGGACAGGGAATCGCCTCACAGATACGCAGTATTTT.

In DNA, the CDR3 is TGTGCCAGTAGTCCGGACGGGAACCAAGAGACCCAGTACTTC. Protein: CASSPDGNQETQYF. V gene TRBV19 combines with J gene TRBJ2-5; TRBD2 might be the D (5 bases). The CDR3 sequence is 14 residues long. Germline loops: CDR1 LNHDA, CDR2 SQIVND (reference sequence). V shed 5 bases and J shed 0 bases, with 10 bases lying between them.

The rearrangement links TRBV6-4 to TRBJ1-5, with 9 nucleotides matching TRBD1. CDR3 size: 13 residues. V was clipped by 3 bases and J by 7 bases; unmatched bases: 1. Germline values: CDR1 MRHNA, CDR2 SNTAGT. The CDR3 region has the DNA TGTGCCAGCAGTGAGGGACAGGGACAGCCCCAGCATTTT. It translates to CASSEGQGQPQHF.

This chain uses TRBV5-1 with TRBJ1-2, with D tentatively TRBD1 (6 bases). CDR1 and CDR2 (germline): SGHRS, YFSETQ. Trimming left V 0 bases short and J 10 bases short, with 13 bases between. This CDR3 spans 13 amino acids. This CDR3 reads CASSLGGQSYYTF. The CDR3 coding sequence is TGCGCCAGCAGCTTGGGCGGACAGAGCTACTACACCTTC. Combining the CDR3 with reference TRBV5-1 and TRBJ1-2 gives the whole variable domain KAGVTQTPRYLIKTRGQQVTLSCSPISGHRSVSWYQQTPGQGLQFLFEYFSETQRNKGNFPGRFSGRQFSNSRSEMNVSTLELGDSALYLCASSLGGQSYYTFGSGTRLTVV.

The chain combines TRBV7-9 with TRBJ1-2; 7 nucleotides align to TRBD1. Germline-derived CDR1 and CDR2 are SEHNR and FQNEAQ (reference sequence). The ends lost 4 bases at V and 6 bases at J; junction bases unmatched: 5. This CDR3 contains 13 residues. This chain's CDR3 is CASSYTGADGYTF. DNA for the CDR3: TGTGCCAGCAGCTATACAGGGGCGGATGGCTACACCTTC.

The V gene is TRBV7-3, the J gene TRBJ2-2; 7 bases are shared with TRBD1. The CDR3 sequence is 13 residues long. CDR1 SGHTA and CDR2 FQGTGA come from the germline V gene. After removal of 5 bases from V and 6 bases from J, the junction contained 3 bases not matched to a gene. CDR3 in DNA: TGTGCCAGCAGCCGACAGGGAGCCGGGGAGCTGTTTTTT. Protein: CASSRQGAGELFF.

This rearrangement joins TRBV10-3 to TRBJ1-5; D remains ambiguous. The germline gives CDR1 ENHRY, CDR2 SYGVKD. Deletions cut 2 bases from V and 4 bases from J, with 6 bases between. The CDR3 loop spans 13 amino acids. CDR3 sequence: CAISELENQPQHF. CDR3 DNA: TGTGCCATCAGTGAGCTAGAGAATCAGCCCCAGCATTTT.

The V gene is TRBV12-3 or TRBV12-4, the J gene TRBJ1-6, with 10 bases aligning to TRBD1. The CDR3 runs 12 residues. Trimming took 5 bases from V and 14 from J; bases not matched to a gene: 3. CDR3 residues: CASSHGTGALHF. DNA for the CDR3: TGTGCCAGCAGTCACGGGACAGGGGCCCTCCACTTT.

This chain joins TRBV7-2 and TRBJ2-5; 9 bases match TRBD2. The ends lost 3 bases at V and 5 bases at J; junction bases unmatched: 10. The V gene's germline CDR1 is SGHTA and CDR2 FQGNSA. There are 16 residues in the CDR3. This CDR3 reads CASSFGSGGVRETQYF. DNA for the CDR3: TGTGCCAGCAGCTTTGGTAGCGGGGGAGTACGGGAGACCCAGTACTTC. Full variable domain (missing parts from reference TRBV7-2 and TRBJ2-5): GAGVSQSPSNKVTEKGKDVELRCDPISGHTALYWYRQSLGQGLEFLIYFQGNSAPDKSGLPSDRFSAERTGGSVSTLTIQRTQQEDSAVYLCASSFGSGGVRETQYFGPGTRLLVL.

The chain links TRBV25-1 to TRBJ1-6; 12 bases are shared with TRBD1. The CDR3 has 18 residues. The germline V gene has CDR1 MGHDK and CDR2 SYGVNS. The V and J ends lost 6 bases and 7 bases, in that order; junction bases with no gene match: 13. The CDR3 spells CASRLSPGQGALNSPLHF. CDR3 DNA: TGTGCCAGCAGGTTGTCTCCGGGACAGGGGGCTTTGAATTCACCCCTCCACTTT.

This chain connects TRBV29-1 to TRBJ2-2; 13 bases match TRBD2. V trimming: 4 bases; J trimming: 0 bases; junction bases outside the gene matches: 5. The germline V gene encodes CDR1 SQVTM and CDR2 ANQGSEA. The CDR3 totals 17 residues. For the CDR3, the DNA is TGCAGCGTTGGAGGACTAGCGGGGGTCCCGAACACCGGGGAGCTGTTTTTT. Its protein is CSVGGLAGVPNTGELFF.

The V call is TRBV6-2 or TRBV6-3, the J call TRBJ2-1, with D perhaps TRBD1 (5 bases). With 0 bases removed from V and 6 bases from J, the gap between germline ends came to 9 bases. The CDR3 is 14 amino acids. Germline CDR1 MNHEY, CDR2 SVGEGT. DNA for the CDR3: TGTGCCAGCAGTTACTCAGGAGACAGCAATGAGCAGTTCTTC. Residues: CASSYSGDSNEQFF.

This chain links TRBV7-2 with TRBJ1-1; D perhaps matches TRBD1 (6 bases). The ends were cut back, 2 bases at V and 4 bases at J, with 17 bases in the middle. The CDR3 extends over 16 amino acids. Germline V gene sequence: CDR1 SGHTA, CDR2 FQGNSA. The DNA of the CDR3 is TGTGCCAGCAGCTTACTGGACAGCAACCCACCCACTGAAGCTTTCTTT. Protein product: CASSLLDSNPPTEAFF.

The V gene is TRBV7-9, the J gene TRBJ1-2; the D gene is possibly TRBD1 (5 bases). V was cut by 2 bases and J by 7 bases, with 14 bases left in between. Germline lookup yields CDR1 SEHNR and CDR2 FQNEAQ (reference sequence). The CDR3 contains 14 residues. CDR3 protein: CASSLFGGESGYTF. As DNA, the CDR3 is TGTGCCAGCAGCTTATTTGGAGGGGAGTCTGGCTACACCTTC. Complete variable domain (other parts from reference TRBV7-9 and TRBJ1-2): DTGVSQNPRHKITKRGQNVTFRCDPISEHNRLYWYRQTLGQGPEFLTYFQNEAQLEKSRLLSDRFSAERPKGSFSTLEIQRTEQGDSAMYLCASSLFGGESGYTFGSGTRLTVV.